One sample yielded the 23 T cell receptor beta chains listed below, sequenced in a study of blood T cell repertoires in COVID-19. Measured with immunoSEQ multiplex PCR; TCRdb has only the in-frame clones, and not every one. The repertoire holds about 220,000 clones, with 86% as singletons. The sequenced material came from PBMCs or T cells enriched from blood (not recorded which). These receptors were taken from a woman aged 40 to 50 with acute COVID-19.

V usage is TRBV9 and J usage is TRBJ1-1; 10 nucleotides line up with TRBD1. The ends lost 3 bases at V and 4 bases at J; junction bases unmatched: 6. Germline V gene lookup returns CDR1 SGDLS and CDR2 YYNGEE. The CDR3 contains 15 residues. The CDR3 sequence is CASSARQGAVTEAFF. The CDR3 coding sequence is TGTGCCAGCAGCGCCCGACAGGGGGCCGTCACTGAAGCTTTCTTT.

V and J are TRBV19 and TRBJ1-5; D call uncertain. The CDR3 loop spans 14 amino acids. V lost 7 bases to trimming and J lost 5 bases, with 15 bases between them. The germline CDR1 and CDR2 sequences are LNHDA and SQIVND (reference sequence). CDR3 coding DNA: TGTGCCAGTACCCCAACGGGGAAAGATCAGCCCCAGCATTTT. Encoded protein: CASTPTGKDQPQHF.

The genes are TRBV5-1 and TRBJ1-1; TRBD1 aligns across 10 bases. Germline loops: CDR1 SGHRS, CDR2 YFSETQ. The CDR3 is 16 residues long. J was trimmed by 0 bases and V by 2 bases; bases with no gene match: 4. The CDR3 sequence is CASSFGTGAMNTEAFF. The CDR3 nucleotides read TGCGCCAGCAGCTTTGGGACAGGGGCCATGAACACTGAAGCTTTCTTT.

The gene calls are TRBV4-3 and TRBJ2-1, with 9 bases aligning to TRBD1. The germline V gene has CDR1 LGHNA and CDR2 YSLEER. This CDR3 contains 14 residues. V was clipped by 2 bases and J by 5 bases; unmatched bases: 1. This chain's CDR3 is CASSQRTGDNEQFF. DNA for the CDR3: TGCGCCAGCAGCCAACGGACAGGGGACAATGAGCAGTTCTTC.

This clone occurred once. The rearrangement joins TRBV6-5 to TRBJ1-4, with 9 bases matching TRBD1. The CDR3 covers 14 residues. J lost 8 bases, V lost 6 bases, and 7 bases had no gene match. Germline CDR1 and CDR2: MNHEY and SVGAGI. CDR3 nucleotides: TGTGCCAGCAGGCCACAGGGGGCTTGGGAAAAACTGTTTTTT. It yields the protein CASRPQGAWEKLFF.

The chain joins TRBV19 to TRBJ1-1; 7 nucleotides agree with TRBD1. Germline CDR1 and CDR2: LNHDA and SQIVND (reference sequence). The CDR3 sequence is 16 residues long. Trimming took 5 bases from V and 1 from J; bases not matched to a gene: 10. As DNA, the CDR3 is TGTGCCAGTAGTCGAGACAGGGTTCGCGGGAACACTGAAGCTTTCTTT. This translates into CASSRDRVRGNTEAFF.

CDR3 in DNA: TGTGCCAGCAGCGGATCAGGAACAAGAGGGACTGAAGCTTTCTTT. The encoded protein is CASSGSGTRGTEAFF. The V call is TRBV7-9, the J call TRBJ1-1; the D is unclear. The CDR3 covers 15 residues. The V end was cut by 5 bases, the J end by 5 bases, with 18 bases between. The germline V gene encodes CDR1 SEHNR and CDR2 FQNEAQ (reference sequence).

The V call is TRBV3-1 (or the pseudogene TRBV3-2), the J call TRBJ1-1, with D tentatively TRBD1 (5 bases). Germline CDR1 reads LGHDT; CDR2 reads YNNKEL (reference sequence). The germline V and J ends were trimmed by 4 bases and 1 base, with 13 bases remaining between them. This CDR3 has 15 residues. For the CDR3, the DNA is TGTGCCAGCAGCCCAACAGGAAAACCGAACACTGAAGCTTTCTTT. This encodes CASSPTGKPNTEAFF.

The chain couples TRBV7-8 to TRBJ1-1; D ambiguous. The CDR3 sequence is 16 residues long. V shed 1 base and J shed 4 bases, with 16 bases lying between them. Per the germline V gene, CDR1 is SGHVS and CDR2 is FQNEAQ. CDR3 coding DNA: TGTGCCAGCAGCTTAGAAGGCCGGAGTCCGGGCACTGAAGCTTTCTTT. Its translation is CASSLEGRSPGTEAFF.

CDR3 sequence (DNA): TGTGCCACCTCGACTCGAGGCAATGAGCAGTTCTTC. Protein: CATSTRGNEQFF. The genes are TRBV24-1 and TRBJ2-1; no firm D call. Germline V gene sequence: CDR1 KGHDR, CDR2 SFDVKD. Trimming left V 9 bases short and J 6 bases short, with 11 bases between. CDR3 length equals 12 residues.

A few counts support this clone. The chain is built from TRBV27 and TRBJ1-1; weak D call: TRBD1 (5 bases). V was shortened by 2 bases and J by 6 bases, with 10 bases between the two germline ends. Per the germline V gene, CDR1 is MNHEY and CDR2 is SMNVEV (reference sequence). This CDR3 spans 13 amino acids. The CDR3 DNA follows: TGTGCCAGCAGTTTACAGGGAATCGCTGAAGCTTTCTTT. It specifies CASSLQGIAEAFF.

The chain employs TRBV7-9 and TRBJ2-5, with D perhaps TRBD1 (5 bases). The germline CDR1 and CDR2 sequences are SEHNR and FQNEAQ (reference sequence). The CDR3 is made up of 12 amino acids. Trimming left V 5 bases short and J 10 bases short, with 14 bases between. The CDR3 spells CASSPSKQDQYF. Here the CDR3 DNA reads TGTGCCAGCAGCCCCTCAAAACAGGACCAGTACTTC.

The chain recombines TRBV10-2 with TRBJ1-2; a possible D gene is TRBD1 (5 bases). CDR1 WSHSY and CDR2 SAAADI come from the germline V gene. The CDR3 runs 14 residues. Trimming stripped 3 bases from V and 4 bases from J, with 12 bases between. The CDR3, as DNA: TGCGCCAGCAGTGACTGGGGCAGTAGCTATGGCTACACCTTC. As protein: CASSDWGSSYGYTF.

This sequence joins TRBV27 and TRBJ2-6; D perhaps matches TRBD1 (6 bases). V dropped 5 bases and J dropped 0 bases, with 11 bases sitting between them. This CDR3 is 16 amino acids long. Per the germline V gene, CDR1 is MNHEY and CDR2 is SMNVEV (reference sequence). The CDR3 DNA follows: TGTGCCAGCAGTCCGGGGACATTCTCTGGGGCCAACGTCCTGACTTTC. This sequence encodes CASSPGTFSGANVLTF.

The chain employs TRBV4-3 and TRBJ2-3; possible D gene TRBD2, 6 bases. The V end lost 2 bases, the J end lost 3 bases, and 27 bases lay between the germline ends. The CDR3 extends over 20 amino acids. Germline CDR1 is LGHNA and CDR2 is YSLEER. The CDR3 protein is CASSQQILVRTTLRTDTQYF. CDR3 bases: TGCGCCAGCAGCCAACAGATTTTAGTCAGGACTACCCTTAGGACAGATACGCAGTATTTT.

The chain employs TRBV7-9 and TRBJ1-2; maybe TRBD1 (6 bases). Germline V gives CDR1 SEHNR, CDR2 FQNEAQ (reference sequence). V was pared by 5 bases and J by 10 bases, with 17 bases between. There are 13 residues in the CDR3. The CDR3 reads CASSLPGQYSYTF. CDR3 nucleotide sequence: TGTGCCAGCAGCCTACCCGGACAGTATTCCTACACCTTC.

This clone was counted a few times. The rearrangement uses TRBV19 and TRBJ1-5; 8 nucleotides match TRBD1. CDR1 and CDR2 from the germline V gene are LNHDA and SQIVND (reference sequence). The V segment lost 4 bases and the J segment 3 bases; nucleotides outside the gene matches: 11. CDR3 length: 17 amino acids. The DNA of the CDR3 is TGTGCCAGTAGTAGCTTGGGAACAGGGGGTCTCAATCAGCCCCAGCATTTT. Amino acid sequence: CASSSLGTGGLNQPQHF.

V gene TRBV27 combines with J gene TRBJ2-7, with D possibly TRBD2 on 6 matching bases. The length of the CDR3 is 13 residues. Germline CDR1 is MNHEY and CDR2 is SMNVEV (reference sequence). V lost 3 bases to trimming and J lost 1 base, with 7 bases between them. The CDR3: CASSLEGSYEQYF. In DNA form, the CDR3 reads TGTGCCAGCAGTTTGGAGGGTTCCTACGAGCAGTACTTC.

Written as DNA, the CDR3 is TGTGCTAGTGGCCGAGAGACAGGGATTGCTAATCAGCCCCAGCATTTT. It is translated as CASGRETGIANQPQHF. V and J are TRBV12-5 and TRBJ1-5; the match to TRBD1 covers 7 bases. The J segment lost 4 bases and the V segment lost 6 bases, leaving 12 bases of the junction unmatched. Germline-derived CDR1 and CDR2 are LGHNT and FRNRAP. CDR3 length: 16 amino acids.

This chain links TRBV28 with TRBJ1-1, with TRBD1 matching over 8 bases. CDR1 is MDHEN and CDR2 is SYDVKM in the germline V gene. With 2 bases clipped from V and 0 bases from J, the junction kept 11 bases outside the gene matches. The CDR3 is made up of 18 amino acids. CDR3: CASSLTPGQGGLNTEAFF. The CDR3 DNA is TGTGCCAGCAGTTTAACCCCCGGACAGGGTGGTTTGAACACTGAAGCTTTCTTT.

This clone was detected only a few times. V usage is TRBV2 and J usage is TRBJ1-2; a possible D gene is TRBD1 (5 bases). Germline CDR1 is SNHLY and CDR2 is FYNNEI. The CDR3 loop spans 12 amino acids. Trimming left V 7 bases short and J 8 bases short, with 14 bases between. This CDR3 reads CASKAGKYGYTF. Here the CDR3 DNA reads TGTGCCAGCAAGGCAGGGAAGTACGGCTACACCTTC. Variable domain in full (rest from reference TRBV2 and TRBJ1-2): EPEVTQTPSHQVTQMGQEVILRCVPISNHLYFYWYRQILGQKVEFLVSFYNNEISEKSEIFDDQFSVERPDGSNFTLKIRSTKLEDSAMYFCASKAGKYGYTFGSGTRLTVV.

This clone was detected only once. Here the CDR3 DNA reads TGTGCCAGCATTAGGGACAGCAACACTGAAGCTTTCTTT. Its protein is CASIRDSNTEAFF. The V call is TRBV6-5, the J call TRBJ1-1; TRBD1 matches 7 bases. This CDR3 spans 13 amino acids. Trimming removed 7 bases from V and 2 bases from J; junction bases left unmatched: 4. Germline CDR1 is MNHEY and CDR2 is SVGAGI.

The chain uses TRBV27 and TRBJ1-6; D might be TRBD1 (6 bases). The ends were cut back, 2 bases at V and 10 bases at J, with 15 bases in the middle. CDR1 and CDR2 (germline): MNHEY, SMNVEV (reference sequence). CDR3 length equals 15 residues. The CDR3 bases are TGTGCCAGCAGTTTAAAGTCAGGGGTAGGATCACCCCTCCACTTT. It yields the protein CASSLKSGVGSPLHF.